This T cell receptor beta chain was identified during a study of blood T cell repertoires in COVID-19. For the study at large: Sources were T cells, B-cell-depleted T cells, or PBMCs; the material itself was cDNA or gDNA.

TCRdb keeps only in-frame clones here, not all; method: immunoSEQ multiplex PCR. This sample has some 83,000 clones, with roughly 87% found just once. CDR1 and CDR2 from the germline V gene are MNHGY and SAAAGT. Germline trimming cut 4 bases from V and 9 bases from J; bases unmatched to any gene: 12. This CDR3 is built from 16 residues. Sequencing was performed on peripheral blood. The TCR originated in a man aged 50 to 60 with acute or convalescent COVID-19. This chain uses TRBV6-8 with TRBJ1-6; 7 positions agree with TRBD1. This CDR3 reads CASSLRAEQGVSPLHF. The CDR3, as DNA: TGTGCCAGCAGTTTAAGGGCGGAGCAGGGGGTTTCACCCCTCCACTTT.